By share, the clone carrying this T cell receptor (beta chain) counts as large. What it binds is not known. Treg sorting used a CD4+CD25+CD127-/low gate. Amplification of TRBV12-4/TRBJ1-2 clonotypes used adaptor-ligated barcode primers. TCRdb re-called the multiplex PCR reads with MiXCR, one entry per CDR3 protein. The data hold 1,000 to 1,300 distinct CDR3 sequences, with 0.6% to 0.95% observed a single time. Trimming stripped 4 bases from V and 7 bases from J, with 13 bases between. The CDR3 contains 13 residues. Regarding the study as a whole: Tumor memory CD4+ T cell TCR gene usage clustered with blood and lymph node memory CD4+ cells and lymph node naive CD4+ cells. Naive CD4+ cells shared approximately 12% of tumor Treg sequences.

The TCR comes from a female donor with breast cancer. V gene TRBV12-3 or TRBV12-4 combines with J gene TRBJ1-2; D gene unclear. Material for sequencing was Tregs sorted from blood. In DNA, the CDR3 is TGTGCCAGCAGTTGGCAGGCAGACTTTGGCTACACCTTC. Amino acid sequence: CASSWQADFGYTF.